Only a few counts were recorded for the clone carrying this T cell receptor (beta chain). Its antigen is still unknown. This sample is drawn from a study of memory CD4+ T cells and cytomegalovirus serostatus. About the study: This sample comes from healthy Belgian adults, fewer than 10 CMV seropositive, some 22 seronegative. Whole-study results and caveats: Of under 200 reported CMV TCRbeta sequences, just over 65 were found in memory CD4+ repertoires.

Germline assignment: CDR1 KGHSH and CDR2 LQKENI. The CDR3 totals 16 residues. Trimming removed 3 bases at V and 1 base at J, with 13 bases between. The sort gate was single viable CD3+CD4+CD8-CD45RO+ cells for memory CD4+ T cells. Serostatus was set by detecting CMV pp150, pp28, p38, p52 IgG. Total CD4+ T cells were enriched by CD4 positive selection. Generated by immunoSEQ multiplex PCR, the TCRdb table keeps only in-frame clones and is missing some. The sample includes under 75,000 clones, roughly 80% seen only once; the top ten take around 0.53%. The sequenced sample was memory CD4+ T cells from blood. The genes are TRBV18 and TRBJ1-5; D might be TRBD1 (6 bases). The sequence derives from an adult in good health and CMV-seronegative. Some clones in this sample may be carry-over from other donors' samples. The CDR3 sequence is CASSPMGARSNQPQHF. The CDR3 DNA is TGTGCCAGCTCACCGATGGGGGCTCGGAGCAATCAGCCCCAGCATTTT.